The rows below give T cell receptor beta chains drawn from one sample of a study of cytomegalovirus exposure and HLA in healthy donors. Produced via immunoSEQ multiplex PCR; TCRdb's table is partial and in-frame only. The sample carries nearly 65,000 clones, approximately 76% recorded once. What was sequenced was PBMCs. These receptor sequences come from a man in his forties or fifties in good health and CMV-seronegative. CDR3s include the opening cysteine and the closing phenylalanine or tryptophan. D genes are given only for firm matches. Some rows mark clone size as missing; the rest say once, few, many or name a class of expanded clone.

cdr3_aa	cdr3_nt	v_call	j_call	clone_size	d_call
CASSLGVNGGEQYF	TGTGCCAGCAGCTTAGGCGTGAACGGCGGCGAGCAGTACTTC	TRBV7-8	TRBJ2-7	.	.
CAWRLGDEKLFF	TGTGCCTGGAGGCTAGGGGATGAAAAACTGTTTTTT	TRBV30	TRBJ1-4	.	.
CASSDSGGNQPQHF	TGTGCCAGTAGTGACAGCGGGGGCAATCAGCCCCAGCATTTT	TRBV19	TRBJ1-5	.	.
CAWSVRGAETQYF	TGTGCCTGGAGTGTACGGGGGGCGGAGACCCAGTACTTC	TRBV30	TRBJ2-5	.	.
CASSVGGWGEAFF	TGCGCCAGCAGTGTAGGGGGATGGGGTGAAGCTTTCTTT	TRBV10-2	TRBJ1-1	few	.
CASSHYFRDRGEESGNTIYF	TGTGCCAGCAGCCACTACTTCCGGGACAGGGGCGAAGAATCTGGAAACACCATATATTTT	TRBV9	TRBJ1-3	few	TRBD1
CASSSTADRVNYGYTF	TGTGCCAGCAGCTCCACCGCGGACAGAGTTAACTATGGCTACACCTTC	TRBV13	TRBJ1-2	few	.
CASSLLPGEIYEQYF	TGTGCCAGCAGTCTCTTGCCGGGAGAGATTTACGAGCAGTACTTC	TRBV27	TRBJ2-7	.	.
CASSILRPGSGGYTF	TGTGCCAGTAGTATACTAAGACCGGGATCCGGTGGCTACACCTTC	TRBV19	TRBJ1-2	.	.
CASSLAGVAYEQYF	TGTGCCAGCAGCTTGGCCGGGGTGGCCTACGAGCAGTACTTC	TRBV5-6	TRBJ2-7	.	.
CASSEVAGMSSSYNSPLHF	TGTGCCAGCAGTGAAGTGGCAGGGATGAGTAGCTCCTATAATTCACCCCTCCACTTT	TRBV2	TRBJ1-6	.	.
CAIREGSGSNQPQHF	TGTGCCATCAGGGAGGGGAGTGGGAGCAATCAGCCCCAGCATTTT	TRBV10-3	TRBJ1-5	.	.
CASRRGLTGELFF	TGTGCCAGCAGGCGGGGACTGACCGGGGAGCTGTTTTTT	TRBV6-5	TRBJ2-2	few	.
CASSHPKQGPHSGNTIYF	TGCGCCAGCAGTCACCCGAAACAGGGCCCCCACTCTGGAAACACCATATATTTT	TRBV23-1	TRBJ1-3	.	.
CASSGAQGGNEQYF	TGTGCCAGCAGTGGTGCTCAGGGAGGCAACGAGCAGTACTTC	TRBV21-1	TRBJ2-7	.	.
CARSLPGPANEKLFF	TGTGCCAGAAGCTTGCCAGGGCCGGCTAATGAAAAACTGTTTTTT	TRBV5-3	TRBJ1-4	once	.
CASSTRGTVVGSEQFF	TGTGCCAGCAGTACCCGGGGGACTGTTGTAGGGAGTGAGCAGTTCTTC	TRBV2	TRBJ2-1	.	.
CAISDRGMLSGNTIYF	TGTGCCATCAGTGATCGGGGAATGCTGTCGGGAAACACCATATATTTT	TRBV10-3	TRBJ1-3	.	.
CASSLKGPPGGGYTF	TGTGCCAGCAGCTTAAAAGGCCCACCGGGAGGTGGCTACACCTTC	TRBV7-3	TRBJ1-2	.	.
CASSIRTGELFF	TGTGCCAGTAGTATCCGCACCGGGGAGCTGTTTTTT	TRBV19	TRBJ2-2	.	.
CASSGPGQGVEDEQFF	TGTGCCAGCAGCGGCCCGGGACAGGGGGTAGAGGATGAGCAGTTCTTC	TRBV9	TRBJ2-1	.	TRBD1
CASTGGVGRGETQYF	TGTGCCAGCACCGGGGGAGTGGGGCGGGGGGAGACCCAGTACTTC	TRBV9	TRBJ2-5	few	TRBD2
CASSEGLITSTDTQYF	TGTGCCAGCAGTGAAGGCCTGATAACTAGCACAGATACGCAGTATTTT	TRBV6-1	TRBJ2-3	.	.
CASSEASGGATDTQYF	TGTGCCAGCAGTGAAGCTAGCGGGGGGGCCACAGATACGCAGTATTTT	TRBV6-1	TRBJ2-3	.	TRBD2
CASSLQGSKGDTQYF	TGTGCCAGCAGTTTACAGGGATCTAAGGGAGATACGCAGTATTTT	TRBV28	TRBJ2-3	.	.
CASSSTGSSYNSPLHF	TGTGCCAGCAGCTCTACAGGGAGCTCCTATAATTCACCCCTCCACTTT	TRBV7-2	TRBJ1-6	.	.
CASSGGGSGNTIYF	TGTGCCAGCAGCGGGGGGGGCTCTGGAAACACCATATATTTT	TRBV9	TRBJ1-3	.	.
CSAPVTDTQYF	TGCAGTGCTCCCGTCACAGATACGCAGTATTTT	TRBV20-1	TRBJ2-3	.	.
CASSFSSGVYNEQFF	TGCGCCAGCAGCTTCTCTAGCGGGGTATACAATGAGCAGTTCTTC	TRBV5-1	TRBJ2-1	.	TRBD2
CASNLAPGRGDYGYTF	TGCGCCAGCAACTTGGCCCCAGGGAGGGGAGACTATGGCTACACCTTC	TRBV5-1	TRBJ1-2	few	.
CASSEGWSGGYNEQFF	TGCGCCAGCAGTGAGGGCTGGAGCGGGGGCTACAATGAGCAGTTCTTC	TRBV10-1	TRBJ2-1	once	TRBD2
CASSWTGEVGEQYF	TGTGCCAGCAGCTGGACAGGGGAGGTGGGCGAGCAGTACTTC	TRBV5-6	TRBJ2-7	.	TRBD1
CASSLAAGDIYYGYTF	TGTGCCAGCAGCTTGGCGGCAGGGGATATTTACTATGGCTACACCTTC	TRBV5-6	TRBJ1-2	.	.